The 17 T cell receptor beta chains listed next were all sequenced from one sample in a study of Tregs in tolerant kidney transplant recipients. The table came from immunoSEQ multiplex PCR; TCRdb's copy has only in-frame clones and leaves some out. The ten most abundant clones cover 25% to 30% of a sample with 13,000 to 15,000 clones. Recipients received nonmyeloablative bone marrow transplants from related graft donors, with transient mixed chimerism. The source was CD8+ T cells from blood (PBMCs), collected 6 months after the transplant. The receptors stem from a human patient who received a combined kidney and bone marrow transplant. The T cells may come from the graft donor.

About this clone itself: The read falls 3 residues short of the CDR3 end, and the missing part is taken from the germline J gene. The chain combines TRBV11-2 with TRBJ2-7; D might be TRBD1 (5 bases). The CDR3 loop spans 13 amino acids. V was trimmed by 5 bases and J by 0 bases, leaving 8 bases between them. From germline, CDR1 is SGHAT and CDR2 FQNNGV. The covered CDR3 bases are TGTGCCAGCAGCCAGGGTCCCTCCTACGAG. Its translation is CASSQGPSYE. The complete CDR3 reads CASSQGPSYEQYF.

As concerns this clone: The sequence runs out 3 residues before the end of the CDR3; the remainder is reconstructed from the germline J gene. V and J are TRBV5-1 and TRBJ2-1; D unresolved. V was clipped by 5 bases and J by 4 bases, with 16 bases between them. Per germline, CDR1 SGHRS and CDR2 YFSETQ. This CDR3 contains 15 residues. This CDR3 reads CASRARPDNYNEQFF. CDR3 DNA (partial): TGCGCCAGCAGGGCCAGGCCGGATAATTACAATGAG.

In the case of this clone: The read ends 3 residues early relative to the CDR3; the germline J gene fills the gap. The rearrangement links TRBV30 to TRBJ2-7, with 8 bases aligning to TRBD2. With V trimmed by 8 bases and J by 2 bases, 11 bases remained unmatched. This CDR3 is built from 14 residues. Germline CDR1 GTSNPN, CDR2 SVGIG (reference sequence). The covered CDR3 bases are TGTGCCCTAACTCAGCGGGAGAGGGCCTACGAG. Encoded protein: CALTQRERAYE. The complete CDR3 sequence is CALTQRERAYEQYF.

Comment on this clone: The CDR3 end falls 3 residues outside the read, so it is completed with the germline J gene. The chain couples TRBV4-1 to TRBJ2-7; D is ambiguous. Trimming stripped 0 bases from V and 6 bases from J, with 15 bases between. The germline V gene has CDR1 MGHRA and CDR2 YSYEKL. The CDR3 extends over 15 amino acids. Partial CDR3 DNA: TGCGCCAGCAGCCAAGATTCTACCCCCGGCGGCGAG. It is translated as CASSQDSTPGGE. The entire CDR3 is CASSQDSTPGGEQYF.

CDR3 residues: CASSLGSGQDEQYF. The CDR3 bases that were read are TGTGCCAGCAGCTTAGGGTCTGGGCAGGACGAG. This chain joins TRBV11-2 and TRBJ2-7; D is uncertain. The observed sequence ends 3 residues before the CDR3 terminus, with the missing tail filled in from the germline J gene. The V gene's germline CDR1 is SGHAT and CDR2 FQNNGV. The CDR3 totals 14 residues. V was clipped by 1 base and J by 5 bases, with 12 bases between them.

A note on this clone: The read finishes 3 residues shy of the CDR3 end, and the germline J gene is used to complete it. The chain couples TRBV19 to TRBJ2-7; a possible D gene is TRBD2 (6 bases). CDR3 length: 16 amino acids. V was clipped by 1 base and J by 2 bases, with 15 bases between them. Germline assignment: CDR1 LNHDA and CDR2 SQIVND (reference sequence). The CDR3 loop is CASSIGLGTPAYEQYF. The DNA read from the CDR3 is TGTGCCAGTAGTATAGGGCTCGGGACTCCCGCCTACGAG.

Of note for this clone: The read is 3 residues too short to cover the CDR3 end, so that end is filled in from the germline J gene. This chain connects TRBV12-3 or TRBV12-4 to TRBJ2-7; 7 bases map to TRBD1. This CDR3 is 13 amino acids long. V gave up 5 bases and J gave up 5 bases; unmatched junction bases: 6. The DNA read from the CDR3 is TGTGCCAGCAGTCACAATGACAGGGACGAG. This encodes CASSHNDRDE. The CDR3, in full, reads CASSHNDRDEQYF.

The covered CDR3 bases are TGTGCCAGTAGCCCAGGGTTCACTGGAAACACC. This translates into CASSPGFTGNT. The whole CDR3 sequence is CASSPGFTGNTIYF. The V call is TRBV19, the J call TRBJ1-3, with TRBD1 as a possible D gene (5 bases). The read ends 3 residues before the CDR3 terminus; that terminus is restored from the germline J gene. The V and J ends lost 6 bases and 2 bases respectively, with 11 bases between them. The germline gives CDR1 LNHDA, CDR2 SQIVND (reference sequence). This CDR3 comprises 14 residues.

A word on this clone: The read is 3 residues too short to cover the CDR3 end, so that end is filled in from the germline J gene. The identical CDR3 is also encoded by other nucleotide sequences in the sample. V and J are TRBV28 and TRBJ1-2, with a possible D match to TRBD1 (5 bases). Germline assignment: CDR1 MDHEN and CDR2 SYDVKM. Trimming removed 2 bases from V and 2 bases from J, with 9 bases in between. The CDR3 is 14 amino acids. The CDR3 sequence: CASSLGQGNYGYTF. Partial CDR3 DNA: TGTGCCAGCAGTTTAGGGCAGGGCAACTATGGC.

CDR3 region: CATKLQGLDKNIQYF. The sequenced CDR3 bases are TGTGCCACTAAATTACAGGGGCTTGACAAAAACATT. This sequence joins TRBV19 and TRBJ2-4, with 7 nucleotides matching TRBD1. The CDR3 extends 3 residues past the end of the read, so its final part is completed from the germline J gene. The germline V gene encodes CDR1 LNHDA and CDR2 SQIVND (reference sequence). CDR3 length: 15 amino acids. Trimming cost V 10 bases and J 3 bases; bases outside gene matches: 12.

On this clone itself: From the germline J gene comes the end of the CDR3, since the read stops 3 residues before it. The rearrangement links TRBV11-2 to TRBJ1-1, with a weak D call TRBD1 (6 bases). V was pared by 10 bases and J by 7 bases, with 13 bases between. There are 11 residues in the CDR3. Germline V gene data show CDR1 as SGHAT and CDR2 as FQNNGV. The CDR3 bases that were read are TGTGCCACCAATCCCAGGGGTGAA. As protein: CATNPRGE. Given in full, the CDR3 is CATNPRGEAFF.

With respect to this clone: The read ends 3 residues before the CDR3 terminus; that terminus is restored from the germline J gene. This rearrangement joins TRBV12-5 to TRBJ2-2; 16 positions agree with TRBD2. The CDR3 sequence is 16 residues long. CDR1 LGHNT and CDR2 FRNRAP come from the germline V gene. Losses at the gene ends were 3 bases for V and 8 bases for J; bases not matched to a gene: 3. The part of the CDR3 DNA that was read is TGTGCTAGTGGTTTCGGGACTAGCGGGGGGGCGGGGGAG. Its protein product is CASGFGTSGGAGE. The whole CDR3 reads CASGFGTSGGAGELFF.

A remark on this clone: The read finishes 3 residues shy of the CDR3 end, and the germline J gene is used to complete it. The J gene is TRBJ2-7, the V gene TRBV29-1; the D gene is possibly TRBD1 (5 bases). The CDR3 contains 13 residues. Per germline, CDR1 SQVTM and CDR2 ANQGSEA. With 6 bases removed from V and 0 bases from J, the gap between germline ends came to 12 bases. The sequenced CDR3 bases are TGCAGCGTGGGAATCAGGGACTCCTACGAG. Translating it yields CSVGIRDSYE. The CDR3 reads in full as CSVGIRDSYEQYF.

On this clone itself: The CDR3 end lies 3 residues beyond the end of the read and is filled in from the germline J gene. V and J are TRBV2 and TRBJ2-2; D is ambiguous. The CDR3 loop spans 10 amino acids. The V gene lost 7 bases and the J gene lost 7 bases, with 4 bases spanning the gap. Per the germline V gene, CDR1 is SNHLY and CDR2 is FYNNEI. The CDR3 bases that were read are TGTGCCAGCACCGGCGGGGAG. This encodes CASTGGE. The full CDR3 is CASTGGELFF.

As for this clone: The read ends 3 residues shy of where the CDR3 ends; the end is completed using the germline J gene. This rearrangement joins TRBV19 to TRBJ2-2; D might be TRBD1 (5 bases). Germline V gene data show CDR1 as LNHDA and CDR2 as SQIVND (reference sequence). This CDR3 has 17 residues. Trimming removed 5 bases from V and 5 bases from J, with 21 bases in between. CDR3 residues: CASSPLGRTPRTGELFF. The DNA read from the CDR3 is TGTGCCAGTAGTCCTCTCGGCCGGACACCAAGGACCGGGGAG.

A remark on this clone: The read ends 3 residues before the CDR3 terminus; that terminus is restored from the germline J gene. The chain recombines TRBV5-5 with TRBJ2-7; 9 bases are shared with TRBD1. The V gene end was trimmed by 6 bases and the J gene end by 3 bases; junction bases not matched to a gene: 7. Germline CDR1 reads SGHKS; CDR2 reads YYEKEE (reference sequence). There are 14 residues in the CDR3. The CDR3 DNA, read in part, is TGTGCCAGCAAAACCGGGACAGGGATCTACGAG. Translating gives CASKTGTGIYE. The entire CDR3 sequence reads CASKTGTGIYEQYF.

Points on this clone: The sequence runs out 3 residues before the end of the CDR3; the remainder is reconstructed from the germline J gene. The chain combines TRBV7-2 with TRBJ2-1; TRBD2 aligns across 8 bases. Germline CDR1 SGHTA, CDR2 FQGNSA. The CDR3 consists of 15 residues. Trimming at V came to 2 bases and at J to 5 bases, leaving 5 bases not matched to a gene. CDR3 region: CASSLRTSSHNEQFF. The sequenced part of the CDR3 DNA is TGTGCCAGCAGCTTACGGACTAGCTCTCACAATGAG.